This entry is about one T cell receptor beta chain. Its target is unknown. Each donor was a healthy Caucasian. This sample was taken from a study of identical twins. Overall study findings and caveats: Excess sharing between twins was weaker in beta out-of-frame sequences. Zero-insertion results could be subject to partial confounding by invariant MAIT and iNKT cells.

Losses at the gene ends were 1 base for V and 10 bases for J; bases not matched to a gene: 8. The germline gives CDR1 SGHRS, CDR2 YFSETQ. The CDR3 consists of 15 residues. One entry per CDR3 protein results from TCRdb running MiXCR on the 5' RACE reads. The sample lists some 1,600,000 distinct CDR3 sequences, roughly 35% occurring once. This TCR derives from a newborn girl in good health. Sequencing input: cord blood. The chain couples TRBV5-1 to TRBJ2-1, with TRBD2 identical over 10 bases. CDR3 residues: CASSLTLAGPHEQFF. The CDR3 nucleotides are TGCGCCAGCAGCTTGACACTAGCGGGACCCCACGAGCAGTTCTTC.